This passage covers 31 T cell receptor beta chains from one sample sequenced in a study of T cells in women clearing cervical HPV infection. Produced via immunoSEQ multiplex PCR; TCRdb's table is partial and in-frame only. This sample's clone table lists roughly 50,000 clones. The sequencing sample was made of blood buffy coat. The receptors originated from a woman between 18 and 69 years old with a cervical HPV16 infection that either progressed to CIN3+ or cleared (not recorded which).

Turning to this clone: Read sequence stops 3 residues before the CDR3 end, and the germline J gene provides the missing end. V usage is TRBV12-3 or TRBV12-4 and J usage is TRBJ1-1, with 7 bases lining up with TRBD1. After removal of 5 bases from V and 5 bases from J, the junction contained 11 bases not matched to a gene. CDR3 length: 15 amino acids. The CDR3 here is CASSPRTGEGTEAFF. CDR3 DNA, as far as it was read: TGTGCCAGCAGTCCCCGAACAGGGGAGGGGACTGAA.

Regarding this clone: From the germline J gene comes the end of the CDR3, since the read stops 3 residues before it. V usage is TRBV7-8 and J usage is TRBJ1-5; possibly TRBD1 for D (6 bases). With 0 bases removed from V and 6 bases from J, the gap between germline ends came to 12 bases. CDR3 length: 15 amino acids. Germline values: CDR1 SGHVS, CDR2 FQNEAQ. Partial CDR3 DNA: TGTGCCAGCAGCTTAGCCTGGCAGGGGAGTCAGCCC. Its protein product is CASSLAWQGSQP. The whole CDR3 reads CASSLAWQGSQPQHF. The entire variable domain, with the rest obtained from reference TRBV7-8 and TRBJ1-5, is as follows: GAGVSQSPRYKVAKRGQDVALRCDPISGHVSLFWYQQALGQGPEFLTYFQNEAQLDKSGLPSDRFFAERPEGSVSTLKIQRTQQEDSAVYLCASSLAWQGSQPQHFGDGTRLSIL.

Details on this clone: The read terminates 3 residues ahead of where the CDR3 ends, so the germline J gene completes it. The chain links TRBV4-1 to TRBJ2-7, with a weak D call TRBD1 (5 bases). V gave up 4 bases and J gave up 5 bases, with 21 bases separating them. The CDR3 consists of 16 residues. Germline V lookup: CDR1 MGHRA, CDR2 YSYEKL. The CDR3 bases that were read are TGCGCCAGCAGCCTCATAACCAGGGTAGGGTTAAACGAG. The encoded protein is CASSLITRVGLNE. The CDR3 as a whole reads CASSLITRVGLNEQYF.

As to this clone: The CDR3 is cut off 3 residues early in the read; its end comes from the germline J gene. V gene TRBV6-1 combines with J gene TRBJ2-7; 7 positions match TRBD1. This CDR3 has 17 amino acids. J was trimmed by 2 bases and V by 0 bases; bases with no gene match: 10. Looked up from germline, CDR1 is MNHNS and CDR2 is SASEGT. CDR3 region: CASSEATEGGLTYEQYF. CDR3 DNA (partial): TGTGCCAGCAGTGAAGCGACGGAAGGGGGCCTCACCTACGAG.

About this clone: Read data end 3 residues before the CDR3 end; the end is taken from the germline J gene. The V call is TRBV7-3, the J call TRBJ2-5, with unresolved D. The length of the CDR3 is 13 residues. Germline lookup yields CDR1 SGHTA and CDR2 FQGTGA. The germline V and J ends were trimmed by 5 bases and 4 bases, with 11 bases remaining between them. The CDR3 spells CASSANPGETQYF. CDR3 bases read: TGTGCCAGCAGCGCCAACCCGGGAGAGACC.

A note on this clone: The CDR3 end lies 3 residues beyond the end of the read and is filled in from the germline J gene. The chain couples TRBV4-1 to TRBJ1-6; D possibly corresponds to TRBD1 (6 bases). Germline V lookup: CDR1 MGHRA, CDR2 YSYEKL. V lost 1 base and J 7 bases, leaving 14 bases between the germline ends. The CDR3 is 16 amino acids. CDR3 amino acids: CASSQGRGARNSPLHF. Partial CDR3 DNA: TGCGCCAGCAGCCAAGGTCGGGGGGCAAGAAATTCACCC.

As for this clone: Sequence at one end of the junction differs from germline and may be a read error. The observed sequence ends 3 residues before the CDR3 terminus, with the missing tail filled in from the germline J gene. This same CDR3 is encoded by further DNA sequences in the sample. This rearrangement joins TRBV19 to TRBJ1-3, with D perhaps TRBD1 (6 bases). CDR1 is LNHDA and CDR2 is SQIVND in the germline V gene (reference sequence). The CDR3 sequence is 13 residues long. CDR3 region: CASARGSGNTIYF. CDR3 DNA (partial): TGTGCCAGTGCCAGGGGATCTGGAAACACA.

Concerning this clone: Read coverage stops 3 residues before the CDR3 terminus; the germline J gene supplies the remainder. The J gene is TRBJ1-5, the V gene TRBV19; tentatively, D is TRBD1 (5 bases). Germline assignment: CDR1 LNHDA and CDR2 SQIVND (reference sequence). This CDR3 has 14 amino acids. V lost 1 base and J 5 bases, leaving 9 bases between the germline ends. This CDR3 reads CASSIGLRDQPQHF. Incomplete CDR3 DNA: TGTGCCAGTAGTATAGGGCTCAGGGATCAGCCC.

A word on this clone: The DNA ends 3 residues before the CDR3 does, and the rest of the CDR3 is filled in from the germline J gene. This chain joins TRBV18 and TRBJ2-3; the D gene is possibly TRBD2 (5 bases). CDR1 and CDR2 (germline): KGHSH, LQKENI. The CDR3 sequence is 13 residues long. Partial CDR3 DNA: TGTGCCAGCTCACCTGAGGGTCGCGAGACG. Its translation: CASSPEGRET. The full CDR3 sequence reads CASSPEGRETQYF.

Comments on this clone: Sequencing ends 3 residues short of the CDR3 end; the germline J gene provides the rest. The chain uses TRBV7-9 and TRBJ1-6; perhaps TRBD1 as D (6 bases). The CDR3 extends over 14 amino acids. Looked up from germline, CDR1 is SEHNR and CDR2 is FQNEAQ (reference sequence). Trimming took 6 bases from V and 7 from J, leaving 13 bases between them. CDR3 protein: CASRNQGTNSPLHF. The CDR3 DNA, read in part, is TGTGCCAGCAGAAATCAGGGGACCAATTCACCC. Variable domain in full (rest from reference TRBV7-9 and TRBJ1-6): DTGVSQNPRHKITKRGQNVTFRCDPISEHNRLYWYRQTLGQGPEFLTYFQNEAQLEKSRLLSDRFSAERPKGSFSTLEIQRTEQGDSAMYLCASRNQGTNSPLHFGNGTRLTVT.

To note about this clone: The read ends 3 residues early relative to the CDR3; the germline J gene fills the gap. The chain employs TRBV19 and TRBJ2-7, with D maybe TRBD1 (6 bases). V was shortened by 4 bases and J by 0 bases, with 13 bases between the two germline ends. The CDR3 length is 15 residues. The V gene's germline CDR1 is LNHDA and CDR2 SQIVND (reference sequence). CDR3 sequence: CASSTSSDSSYEQYF. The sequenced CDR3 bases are TGTGCCAGTAGTACCTCATCGGACAGCTCCTACGAG.

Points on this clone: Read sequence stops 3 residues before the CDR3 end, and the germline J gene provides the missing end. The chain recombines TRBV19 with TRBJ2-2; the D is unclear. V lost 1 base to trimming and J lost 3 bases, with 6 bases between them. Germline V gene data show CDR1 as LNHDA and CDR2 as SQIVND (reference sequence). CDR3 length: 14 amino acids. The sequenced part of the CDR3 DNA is TGTGCCAGTAGTATAGTACAATACACCGGGGAG. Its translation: CASSIVQYTGE. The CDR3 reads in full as CASSIVQYTGELFF.

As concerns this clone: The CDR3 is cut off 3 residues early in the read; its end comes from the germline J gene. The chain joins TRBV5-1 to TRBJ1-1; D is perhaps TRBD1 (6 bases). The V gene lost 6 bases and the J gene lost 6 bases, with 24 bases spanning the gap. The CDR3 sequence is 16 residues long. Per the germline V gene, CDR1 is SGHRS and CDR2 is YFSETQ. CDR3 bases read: TGCGCCAGCACCCTAGGGGGGGGGAATCAGGGACCTGAA. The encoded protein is CASTLGGGNQGPE. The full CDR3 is CASTLGGGNQGPEAFF.

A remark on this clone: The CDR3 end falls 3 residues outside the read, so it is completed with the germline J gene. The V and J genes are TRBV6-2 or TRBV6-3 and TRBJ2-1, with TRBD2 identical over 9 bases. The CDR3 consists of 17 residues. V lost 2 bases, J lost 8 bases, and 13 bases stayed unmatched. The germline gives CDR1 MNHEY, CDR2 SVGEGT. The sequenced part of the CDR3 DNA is TGTGCCAGCAGTTACGCGGGGGCGGGGGGGGGTTGGGATGAG. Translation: CASSYAGAGGGWDE. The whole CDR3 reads CASSYAGAGGGWDEQFF.

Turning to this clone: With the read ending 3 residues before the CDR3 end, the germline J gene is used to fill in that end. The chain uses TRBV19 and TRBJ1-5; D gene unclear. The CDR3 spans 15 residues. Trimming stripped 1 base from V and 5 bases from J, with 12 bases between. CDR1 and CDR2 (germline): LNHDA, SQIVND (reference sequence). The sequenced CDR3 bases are TGTGCCAGTAGTATAGCTAGGCGGGGAGATCAGCCC. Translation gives CASSIARRGDQP. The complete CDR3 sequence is CASSIARRGDQPQHF. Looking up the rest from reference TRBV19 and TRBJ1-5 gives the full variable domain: DGGITQSPKYLFRKEGQNVTLSCEQNLNHDAMYWYRQDPGQGLRLIYYSQIVNDFQKGDIAEGYSVSREKKESFPLTVTSAQKNPTAFYLCASSIARRGDQPQHFGDGTRLSIL.

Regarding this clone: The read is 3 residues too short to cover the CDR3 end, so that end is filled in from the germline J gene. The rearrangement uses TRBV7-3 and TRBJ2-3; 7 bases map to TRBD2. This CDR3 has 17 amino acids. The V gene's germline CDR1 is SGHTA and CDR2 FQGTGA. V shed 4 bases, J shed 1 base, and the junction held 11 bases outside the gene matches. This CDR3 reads CASSSGVGGRGTDTQYF. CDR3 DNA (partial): TGTGCCAGCAGCTCCGGAGTTGGGGGGAGGGGCACAGATACG.

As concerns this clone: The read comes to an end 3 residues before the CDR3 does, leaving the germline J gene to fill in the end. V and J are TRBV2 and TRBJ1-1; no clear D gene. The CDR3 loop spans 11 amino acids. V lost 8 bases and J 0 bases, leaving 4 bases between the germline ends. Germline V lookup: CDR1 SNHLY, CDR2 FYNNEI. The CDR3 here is CASFVNTEAFF. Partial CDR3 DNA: TGTGCCAGCTTCGTGAACACTGAA.

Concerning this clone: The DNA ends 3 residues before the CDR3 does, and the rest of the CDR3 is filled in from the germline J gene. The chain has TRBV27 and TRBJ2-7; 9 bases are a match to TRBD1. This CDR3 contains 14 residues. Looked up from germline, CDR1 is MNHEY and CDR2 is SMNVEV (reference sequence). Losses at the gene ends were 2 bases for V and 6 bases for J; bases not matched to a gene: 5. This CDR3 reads CASSLRQGVGEQYF. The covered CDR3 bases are TGTGCCAGCAGTTTAAGACAGGGGGTAGGCGAG.

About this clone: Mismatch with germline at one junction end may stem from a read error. CDR3 sequence: CASSQEGGGGGQPQHF. Incomplete CDR3 DNA: TGCGCCAGCAGCCAAGAGGGAGGAGGGGGCGGGCAGCCC. The chain joins TRBV4-2 to TRBJ1-5; TRBD1 matches at 7 bases. The CDR3 end falls 3 residues outside the read, so it is completed with the germline J gene. Per germline, CDR1 LGHNA and CDR2 YNFKEQ. The CDR3 is made up of 16 amino acids.

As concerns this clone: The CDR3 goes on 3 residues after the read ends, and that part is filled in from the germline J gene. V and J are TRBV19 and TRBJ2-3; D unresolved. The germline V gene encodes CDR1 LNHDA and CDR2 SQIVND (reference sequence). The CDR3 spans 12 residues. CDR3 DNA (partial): TGTGCCAGTAGTTTCTTAGCTGAGACG. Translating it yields CASSFLAET. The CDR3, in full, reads CASSFLAETQYF.

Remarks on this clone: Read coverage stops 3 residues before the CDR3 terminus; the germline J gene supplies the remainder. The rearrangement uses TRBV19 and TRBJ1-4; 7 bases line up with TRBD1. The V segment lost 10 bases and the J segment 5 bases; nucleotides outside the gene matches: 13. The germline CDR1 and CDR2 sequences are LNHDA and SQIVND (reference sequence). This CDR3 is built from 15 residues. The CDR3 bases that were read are TGTGCCACCATGGAACCGGGGACAGCAAATGAAAAA. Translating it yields CATMEPGTANEK. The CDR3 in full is CATMEPGTANEKLFF.

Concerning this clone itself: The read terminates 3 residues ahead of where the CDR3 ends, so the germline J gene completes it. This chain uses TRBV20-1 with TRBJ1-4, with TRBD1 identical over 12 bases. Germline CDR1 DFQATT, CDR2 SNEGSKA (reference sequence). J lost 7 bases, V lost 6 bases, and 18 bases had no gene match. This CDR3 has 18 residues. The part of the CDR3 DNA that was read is TGCAGTGCCCGAGTAAGGGGGACAGGGGGCTTCGGCGGTGAAAAA. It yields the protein CSARVRGTGGFGGEK. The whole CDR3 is CSARVRGTGGFGGEKLFF.

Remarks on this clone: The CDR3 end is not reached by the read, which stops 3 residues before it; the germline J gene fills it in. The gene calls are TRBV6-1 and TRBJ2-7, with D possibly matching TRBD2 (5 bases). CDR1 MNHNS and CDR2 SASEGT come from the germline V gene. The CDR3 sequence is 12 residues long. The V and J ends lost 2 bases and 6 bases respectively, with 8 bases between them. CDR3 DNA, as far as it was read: TGTGCCAGCAGTGAATCGGGGAGCGAG. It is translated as CASSESGSE. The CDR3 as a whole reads CASSESGSEQYF.

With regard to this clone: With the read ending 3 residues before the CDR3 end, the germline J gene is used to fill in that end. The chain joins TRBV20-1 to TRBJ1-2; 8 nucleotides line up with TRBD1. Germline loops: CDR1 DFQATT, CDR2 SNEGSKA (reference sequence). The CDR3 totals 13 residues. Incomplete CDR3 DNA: TGCAGTGCTCCTCACAGGGGGAGCGGGGGC. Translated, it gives CSAPHRGSGG. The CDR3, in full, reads CSAPHRGSGGYTF.

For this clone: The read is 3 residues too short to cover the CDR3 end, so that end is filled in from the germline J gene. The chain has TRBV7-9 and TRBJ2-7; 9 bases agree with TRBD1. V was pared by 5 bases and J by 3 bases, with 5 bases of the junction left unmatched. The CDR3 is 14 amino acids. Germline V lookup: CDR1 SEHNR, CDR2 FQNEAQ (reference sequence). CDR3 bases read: TGTGCCAGCAGCAACGGACAGGGGTACTACGAG. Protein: CASSNGQGYYE. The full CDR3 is CASSNGQGYYEQYF.

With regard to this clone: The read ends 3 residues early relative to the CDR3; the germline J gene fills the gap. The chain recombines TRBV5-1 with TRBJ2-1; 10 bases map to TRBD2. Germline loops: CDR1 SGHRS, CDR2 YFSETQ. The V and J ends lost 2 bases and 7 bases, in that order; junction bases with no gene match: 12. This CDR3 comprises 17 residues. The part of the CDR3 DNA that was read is TGCGCCAGCAGCTTTAATGTACTAGCGGGGACTACAAATGAG. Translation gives CASSFNVLAGTTNE. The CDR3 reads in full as CASSFNVLAGTTNEQFF. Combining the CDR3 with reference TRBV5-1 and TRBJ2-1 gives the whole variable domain KAGVTQTPRYLIKTRGQQVTLSCSPISGHRSVSWYQQTPGQGLQFLFEYFSETQRNKGNFPGRFSGRQFSNSRSEMNVSTLELGDSALYLCASSFNVLAGTTNEQFFGPGTRLTVL.

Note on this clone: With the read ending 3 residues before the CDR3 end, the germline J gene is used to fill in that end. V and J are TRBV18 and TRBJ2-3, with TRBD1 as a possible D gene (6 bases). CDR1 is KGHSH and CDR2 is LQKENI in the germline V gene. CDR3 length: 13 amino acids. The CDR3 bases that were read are TGTGCCAGCTCACGTGGGGACAATCAGCCG. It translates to CASSRGDNQP. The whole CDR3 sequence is CASSRGDNQPQYF.

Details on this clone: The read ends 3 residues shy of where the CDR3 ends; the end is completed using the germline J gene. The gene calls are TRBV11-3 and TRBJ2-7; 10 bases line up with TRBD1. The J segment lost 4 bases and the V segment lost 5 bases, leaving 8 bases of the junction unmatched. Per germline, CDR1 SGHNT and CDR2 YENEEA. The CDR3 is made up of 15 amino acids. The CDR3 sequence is CASSPGDRGVYEQYF. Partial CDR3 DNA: TGTGCCAGCAGCCCAGGGGACAGGGGAGTTTACGAG.

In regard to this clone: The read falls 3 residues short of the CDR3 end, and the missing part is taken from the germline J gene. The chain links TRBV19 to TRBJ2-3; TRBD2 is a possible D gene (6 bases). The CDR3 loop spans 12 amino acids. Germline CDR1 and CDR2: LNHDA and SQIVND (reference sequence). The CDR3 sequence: CASSTGDQPQYF. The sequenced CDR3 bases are TGTGCCAGTTCGACGGGGGATCAGCCG. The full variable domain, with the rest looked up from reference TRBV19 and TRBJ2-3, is DGGITQSPKYLFRKEGQNVTLSCEQNLNHDAMYWYRQDPGQGLRLIYYSQIVNDFQKGDIAEGYSVSREKKESFPLTVTSAQKNPTAFYLCASSTGDQPQYFGPGTRLTVL.

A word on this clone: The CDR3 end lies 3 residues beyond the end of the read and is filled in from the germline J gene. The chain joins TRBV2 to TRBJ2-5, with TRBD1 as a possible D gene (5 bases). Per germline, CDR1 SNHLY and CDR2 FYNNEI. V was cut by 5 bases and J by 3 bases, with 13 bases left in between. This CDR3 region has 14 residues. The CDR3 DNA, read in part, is TGTGCCAGCAGTTTTGACAGTAGTAAAGAGACC. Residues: CASSFDSSKET. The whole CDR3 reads CASSFDSSKETQYF.

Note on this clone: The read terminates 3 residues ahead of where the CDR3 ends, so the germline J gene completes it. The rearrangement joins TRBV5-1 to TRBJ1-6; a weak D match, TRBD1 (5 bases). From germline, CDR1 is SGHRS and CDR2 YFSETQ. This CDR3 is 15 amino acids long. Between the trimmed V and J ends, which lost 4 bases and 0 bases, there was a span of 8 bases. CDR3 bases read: TGCGCCAGCAGCCTCGACAGCTCCTATAATTCACCC. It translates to CASSLDSSYNSP. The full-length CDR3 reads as CASSLDSSYNSPLHF.